This entry is about one TCR beta chain. TCRdb itself ran the PCR reads through MiXCR, one entry per CDR3 protein. This repertoire shows 16,000 or so distinct CDR3 sequences, 45% to 70% found once; its top ten account for approximately 32%. This CDR3 has 13 residues. The data stem from a study of CD4 and CD8 cells across lung adenocarcinoma regions. The patients had localized lung adenocarcinoma, a non-small cell subtype. The receptor's source is a female donor with lung adenocarcinoma. The CD4 and CD8 labels of this study may be unreliable. The V and J genes are TRBV12-3 or TRBV12-4 and TRBJ2-3; D is ambiguous. The better agreement between TRBJ2-1 and the DNA end casts doubt on the J call. The specimen was CD8+ T cells from the center of a lung tumor. CDR3 protein: CASSFGRDNEQFF. The CDR3 nucleotides are TGTGCCAGCAGTTTCGGACGGGACAATGAGCAGTTCTTC.